A single sample gave rise to the 2 T cell receptor beta chains below, sequenced in a study of blood T cell repertoires in COVID-19. The table came from immunoSEQ multiplex PCR; TCRdb's copy has only in-frame clones and leaves some out. The table includes a few hundred thousand clones, less than 85% detected once. The sample was peripheral blood. The receptors derive from a woman aged 18-29 years with acute or convalescent COVID-19.

The CDR3 loop is CASSTSSAETQYF. As DNA, the CDR3 is TGTGCCAGTAGTACCTCTAGCGCAGAGACCCAGTACTTC. The V and J genes are TRBV19 and TRBJ2-5; possibly TRBD2 for D (6 bases). Germline CDR1 LNHDA, CDR2 SQIVND (reference sequence). The CDR3 is made up of 13 amino acids. Deletions cut 4 bases from V and 4 bases from J, with 10 bases between.

V usage is TRBV14 and J usage is TRBJ2-1; TRBD2 matches at 8 bases. With V trimmed by 0 bases and J by 11 bases, 6 bases remained unmatched. This CDR3 contains 14 residues. CDR1 is SGHDN and CDR2 is FVKESK in the germline V gene. CDR3 sequence (DNA): TGTGCCAGCAGCCAAGAACAGACTAGCGCGAAGCAGTTCTTC. Its translation is CASSQEQTSAKQFF.